Included here is one T cell receptor (beta chain) sequence, with context. What it binds is unknown. There are 13 residues in the CDR3. CDR1 is GTSNPN and CDR2 is SVGIG in the germline V gene (reference sequence). Trimming stripped 0 bases from V and 4 bases from J, with 9 bases between. Time point specified: cycle 4 day 1 (C4D1), after 6 weeks of nivolumab. Every one of the patients relapsed after autologous stem cell transplantation (brentuximab vedotin exposure was variable). It was by magnetic negative selection that CD4+ T cells were purified from thawed PBMCs. The data originate from a study of PD-1 blockade in classical Hodgkin lymphoma. General study results and limits: According to reports, newly diagnosed patients had lower baseline TCR diversity than healthy donors, and relapsed/refractory patients had lower baseline TCR diversity still. While CD8+ TCR diversity did not rise significantly by C4D1, CD4+ TCR diversity did. Later analyses included only patients treated at least 1 year post-ASCT.

The assay was immunoSEQ multiplex PCR, and TCRdb's table has in-frame clones only and misses some. The repertoire holds roughly 35,000 clones, with 92% as singletons. J is TRBJ1-2 and V is TRBV30; D unclear. The source was CD4+ T cells from blood, collected before the fourth cycle of nivolumab. The receptor was derived from a human donor with classical Hodgkin lymphoma. The CDR3 sequence: CAWSVGQFYGYTF. The CDR3 DNA is TGTGCCTGGAGTGTAGGTCAGTTCTATGGCTACACCTTC. The full variable domain, its missing parts supplied by reference TRBV30 and TRBJ1-2, is SQTIHQWPATLVQPVGSPLSLECTVEGTSNPNLYWYRQAAGRGLQLLFYSVGIGQISSEVPQNLSASRPQDRQFILSSKKLLLSDSGFYLCAWSVGQFYGYTFGSGTRLTVV.